This T cell receptor (beta chain) was sequenced for a study of beta chain features in type 1 diabetes. Germline-derived CDR1 and CDR2 are MDHEN and SYDVKM. With 7 bases removed from V and 8 bases from J, the gap between germline ends came to 14 bases. This CDR3 region has 12 residues. Findings and limits, study-wide: Comparison showed that naive, central memory and Treg TCRB repertoires appeared more similar among patients than among healthy donors. Type 1 diabetes patients showed a moderate but significant shortening of TCRB CDR3s in all four CD4+ subsets. Reads derived from cDNA could over-represent cells showing high TCR expression.

About 120 mL of blood, on average, came from one heparinised draw per donor. About this clone: The antigen is not known.

Isolated RNA was reverse transcribed in full, so expressed TCRB transcripts were sequenced. TCRdb's copy holds only in-frame clones and misses some; the assay was immunoSEQ multiplex PCR. The table has approximately 170,000 clones, around 7.8% seen once. The V and J genes are TRBV28 and TRBJ1-2, with TRBD1 as a possible D gene (5 bases). This sequence originates from a woman between 40 and 50 years old with type 1 diabetes. Sequencing was performed on central memory CD4+ T cells from blood. CDR3 protein: CASTLQGYGYTF. The DNA of the CDR3 is TGTGCCAGCACCCTCCAGGGATACGGCTACACCTTC.